A selection of T cell receptor beta chains follows, all from one sample in a study of T cell clones after liver transplantation. Measured with immunoSEQ multiplex PCR; TCRdb has only the in-frame clones, and not every one. The sample has about 7,900 clones; 80% are singletons. The sample consisted of CD8+ T cells from blood, taken before liver transplant. These receptors came from a human donor who received a liver transplant. CDR3s include the opening cysteine and the closing phenylalanine or tryptophan. Each record gives: V gene, D gene, clone size, J gene, CDR3 protein, CDR3 DNA. A D gene is named only where the DNA matches it firmly. The size of a clone is reported for some rows only, either as once, few or many, or as a class for expanded clones.

>TRBV29-1|TRBD1|NA|TRBJ2-1
CSVRGRGYNEQFF
TGCAGCGTTCGAGGCAGGGGGTACAATGAGCAGTTCTTC
>TRBV9|NA|NA|TRBJ2-7
CASSPGVWASYEQYF
TGTGCCAGCAGCCCAGGGGTGTGGGCCTCCTACGAGCAGTACTTC
>TRBV11-1|NA|NA|TRBJ1-1
CASSPRLREGAEAFF
TGTGCCAGCAGCCCCCGCCTAAGGGAGGGGGCTGAAGCTTTCTTT
>TRBV9|NA|once|TRBJ1-6
CATSPSGGGSPLHF
TGTGCCACCTCGCCCTCTGGGGGCGGTTCACCCCTCCACTTT
>TRBV7-9|NA|NA|TRBJ1-1
CASSFGTYEAFF
TGTGCCAGCAGCTTCGGGACATATGAAGCTTTCTTT
>TRBV15|NA|NA|TRBJ1-2
CATSRDSETNYGYTF
TGTGCCACCAGCAGAGACAGCGAAACTAACTATGGCTACACCTTC
>TRBV15|TRBD1|NA|TRBJ1-6
CATSRDISGTGDSPLHF
TGTGCCACCAGCAGAGATATTTCCGGGACAGGGGATTCACCCCTCCACTTT
>TRBV10-2|TRBD2|few|TRBJ2-3
CASSGLAGLTDTQYF
TGCGCCAGCAGCGGACTAGCGGGGCTCACAGATACGCAGTATTTT
>TRBV6-5|NA|NA|TRBJ1-1
CASSLTGHTEAFF
TGTGCCAGCAGCCTTACAGGTCACACTGAAGCTTTCTTT
>TRBV28|TRBD1|NA|TRBJ1-4
CASRPDRDEEKLFF
TGTGCCAGCAGACCGGACAGGGATGAGGAAAAACTGTTTTTT
>TRBV6-1|TRBD1|NA|TRBJ2-7
CASRLQGAVEQYF
TGTGCCAGCAGGCTACAGGGGGCAGTTGAGCAGTACTTC
>TRBV6-1|TRBD1|NA|TRBJ1-1
CASSDLSTGGTEAFF
TGTGCCAGCAGTGACCTCTCAACAGGGGGGACTGAAGCTTTCTTT
>TRBV28|NA|NA|TRBJ2-3
CASSPILGQSTDTQYF
TGTGCCAGCAGCCCGATCTTAGGACAGAGCACAGATACGCAGTATTTT
>TRBV28|TRBD1|NA|TRBJ1-5
CASSFQPPRTGNDQPQHF
TGTGCCAGCAGTTTCCAACCCCCGCGGACAGGGAATGATCAGCCCCAGCATTTT
>TRBV29-1|TRBD1|NA|TRBJ2-1
CSVDPGTGNEQFF
TGCAGCGTTGACCCCGGGACAGGCAATGAGCAGTTCTTC
>TRBV2|NA|few|TRBJ1-2
CASRSNPHF
TGTGCCAGCAGGAGTAATCCCCACTTC
>TRBV29-1|NA|few|TRBJ1-1
CSVEGFLNMNTEAFF
TGCAGCGTCGAGGGATTTCTGAACATGAACACTGAAGCTTTCTTT
>TRBV4-1|NA|once|TRBJ1-6
CASRPTGSYNSPLHF
TGCGCCAGCAGACCGACAGGCTCCTATAATTCACCCCTCCACTTT
>TRBV10-3|NA|NA|TRBJ2-1
CAISESNNEQFF
TGTGCCATCAGTGAGTCCAACAATGAGCAGTTCTTC
>TRBV9|NA|NA|TRBJ2-7
CASSVGGSNEQYF
TGTGCCAGCAGCGTAGGGGGCTCGAACGAGCAGTACTTC
>TRBV6-6|NA|NA|TRBJ2-7
CASRRSSGNSYEQYF
TGTGCCAGCAGGCGGTCTTCCGGGAACTCCTACGAGCAGTACTTC
>TRBV5-1|NA|few|TRBJ1-5
CASSLGGSNQPQHF
TGCGCCAGCAGCTTGGGCGGCTCCAATCAGCCCCAGCATTTT
>TRBV15|NA|medium-sized|TRBJ2-7
CATSSGPSGSYEQYF
TGTGCCACCAGCTCTGGTCCCTCGGGATCCTACGAGCAGTACTTC
>TRBV28|TRBD1|NA|TRBJ1-1
CASSYSGGEWTEAFF
TGTGCCAGCAGTTATTCAGGGGGCGAGTGGACTGAAGCTTTCTTT
>TRBV28|TRBD1|NA|TRBJ1-5
CASSLGQGFRQPQHF
TGTGCCAGCAGTTTGGGACAGGGGTTCAGGCAGCCCCAGCATTTT
>TRBV4-1|NA|NA|TRBJ1-1
CASSPRGGGAFF
TGCGCCAGCAGCCCGAGAGGGGGGGGAGCTTTCTTT
>TRBV6-5|NA|NA|TRBJ2-3
CASSYSGARGADTQYF
TGTGCCAGCAGTTACTCGGGGGCAAGGGGAGCAGATACGCAGTATTTT
>TRBV10-1|TRBD1|NA|TRBJ2-7
CASSEGGPEQYF
TGCGCCAGCAGTGAAGGGGGCCCCGAGCAGTACTTC
>TRBV27|NA|large|TRBJ2-2
CASSQNTGELFF
TGTGCCAGCAGTCAGAACACCGGGGAGCTGTTTTTT
>TRBV5-7|NA|NA|TRBJ1-1
CASRQGGDTEAFF
TGTGCCAGCAGACAGGGTGGAGACACTGAAGCTTTCTTT
>TRBV6-5|TRBD1|NA|TRBJ1-5
CASSAQGGGQPQHF
TGTGCCAGCAGCGCACAGGGGGGCGGCCAGCCCCAGCATTTT
>TRBV7-9|NA|NA|TRBJ2-4
CASSLTGQNIQYF
TGTGCCAGCAGCTTAACAGGACAAAACATTCAGTACTTC
>TRBV6-1|NA|once|TRBJ1-5
CASSARDTPPQPQHF
TGTGCCAGCAGCGCCCGGGATACCCCACCACAGCCCCAGCATTTT
>TRBV27|NA|once|TRBJ2-2
CASSFTRGTGELFF
TGTGCCAGCAGTTTCACCAGGGGAACCGGGGAGCTGTTTTTT
>TRBV27|NA|NA|TRBJ1-6
CASSPGVQGRSPLHF
TGTGCCAGCAGTCCCGGGGTACAGGGACGGTCACCCCTCCACTTT
>TRBV4-1|TRBD1|once|TRBJ1-2
CASAQRTGEDGYTF
TGCGCCAGCGCTCAGAGGACAGGGGAGGATGGCTACACCTTC
>TRBV18|NA|NA|TRBJ2-1
CASPGYNEQFF
TGTGCCAGCCCAGGGTACAATGAGCAGTTCTTC
>TRBV6-1|NA|medium-sized|TRBJ1-1
CASLPAGVGTEAFF
TGTGCCAGCCTCCCGGCGGGGGTAGGGACTGAAGCTTTCTTT
>TRBV5-4|TRBD1|NA|TRBJ1-2
CASSFGDRGYGYTF
TGTGCCAGCAGCTTCGGGGACAGGGGGTATGGCTACACCTTC
>TRBV5-1|NA|NA|TRBJ2-7
CASSSGHTYEQYF
TGCGCCAGCAGCTCGGGACATACCTACGAGCAGTACTTC
>TRBV9|NA|NA|TRBJ1-4
CASSGGQDEKLFF
TGTGCCAGCAGCGGGGGACAAGACGAAAAACTGTTTTTT
>TRBV6-5|TRBD2|NA|TRBJ2-3
CASNSAGGTDTQYF
TGTGCCAGCAATTCGGCGGGGGGCACAGATACGCAGTATTTT
>TRBV27|NA|NA|TRBJ2-1
CASSLVTAYNEQFF
TGTGCCAGCAGTTTGGTGACAGCCTACAATGAGCAGTTCTTC
>TRBV4-1|NA|NA|TRBJ1-5
CASSQGGSGGVDQPQHF
TGCGCCAGCAGCCAAGGAGGTAGCGGGGGAGTCGATCAGCCCCAGCATTTT
>TRBV6-1|TRBD1|NA|TRBJ2-3
CASRGTEHYTDTQYF
TGTGCCAGCAGGGGGACAGAACATTACACAGATACGCAGTATTTT
>TRBV7-2|NA|NA|TRBJ1-6
CASSLGFRDSPLHF
TGTGCCAGCAGCTTAGGGTTTCGAGATTCACCCCTCCACTTT
>TRBV7-9|NA|NA|TRBJ1-6
CASSPLGGNREGRSPLHF
TGTGCCAGCAGCCCGCTAGGGGGAAACAGGGAGGGGCGTTCACCCCTCCACTTT
>TRBV11-2|NA|NA|TRBJ2-3
CASSLTRNPTDTQYF
TGTGCCAGCAGCTTGACTAGAAACCCCACAGATACGCAGTATTTT
>TRBV6-5|TRBD2|NA|TRBJ2-1
CASSLAGGGEQFF
TGTGCCAGCAGTTTAGCGGGGGGGGGCGAGCAGTTCTTC
>TRBV6-1|TRBD2|NA|TRBJ2-3
CASSGLAGGTDTQYF
TGTGCCAGCAGCGGACTAGCGGGGGGCACAGATACGCAGTATTTT
>TRBV7-9|NA|NA|TRBJ1-1
CASSSGVTEAFF
TGTGCCAGCAGCTCCGGGGTGACTGAAGCTTTCTTT
>TRBV4-1|NA|NA|TRBJ1-1
CASSLQSLNTEAFF
TGCGCCAGCAGCCTCCAGTCACTGAACACTGAAGCTTTCTTT
>TRBV15|TRBD1|medium-sized|TRBJ2-3
CATSRDKGSLGQGLADTQYF
TGTGCCACCAGCAGAGATAAGGGTAGCCTGGGACAGGGACTTGCAGATACGCAGTATTTT
>TRBV19|NA|NA|TRBJ1-1
CASSIVSSTGTEAFF
TGTGCCAGTAGTATAGTTTCGTCGACGGGCACTGAAGCTTTCTTT
>TRBV10-3|NA|NA|TRBJ2-7
CAIVRDSSYEQYF
TGTGCCATAGTCCGGGACTCTTCCTACGAGCAGTACTTC